A single sample gave rise to the 6 T cell receptor beta chains below, sequenced in a study of blood T cell repertoires in COVID-19. Method: immunoSEQ multiplex PCR; TCRdb's copy keeps in-frame clones and lacks some. This sample has 140,000 to 150,000 clones, with roughly 84% found just once. Sequenced material: peripheral blood. These receptors came from a human donor in a cohort sampled during active COVID-19.

The chain recombines TRBV24-1 with TRBJ2-3; the match to TRBD1 covers 9 bases. Germline V lookup: CDR1 KGHDR, CDR2 SFDVKD. This CDR3 contains 13 residues. V lost 10 bases and J lost 5; bases outside the gene matches: 6. The chain's CDR3 is CATRDRDLDTQYF. As DNA, the CDR3 is TGTGCCACTCGGGACAGGGATCTAGATACGCAGTATTTT.

The chain combines TRBV6-2 or TRBV6-3 with TRBJ1-5; D is perhaps TRBD1 (5 bases). Between the trimmed V and J ends, which lost 6 bases and 3 bases, there was a span of 15 bases. In germline, CDR1 is MNHEY, CDR2 SVGEGT. CDR3 length: 15 amino acids. The chain's CDR3 is CASSIRPGNNQPQHF. DNA for the CDR3: TGTGCCAGCAGCATCCGTCCAGGGAACAATCAGCCCCAGCATTTT.

DNA of the CDR3: TGTGCCAGCAGCCGATTCTACCAACCGGGAGCGGATATTACCTACGAGCAGTACTTC. It specifies CASSRFYQPGADITYEQYF. This chain links TRBV4-2 with TRBJ2-7, with D possibly TRBD2 on 6 matching bases. V was shortened by 4 bases and J by 2 bases, with 27 bases between the two germline ends. Per the germline V gene, CDR1 is LGHNA and CDR2 is YNFKEQ. The CDR3 is 19 amino acids.

This clone showed up just once. CDR3 in DNA: TGTGCCAGCAGCGGGGAGGGGAATTCACCCCTCCACTTT. Its translation: CASSGEGNSPLHF. This chain links TRBV9 with TRBJ1-6; possibly TRBD1 for D (5 bases). The CDR3 spans 13 residues. V lost 3 bases to trimming and J lost 7 bases, with 8 bases between them. Germline lookup yields CDR1 SGDLS and CDR2 YYNGEE.

This chain joins TRBV9 and TRBJ2-3; a possible D gene is TRBD2 (6 bases). Germline V gene lookup returns CDR1 SGDLS and CDR2 YYNGEE. The CDR3 has 12 amino acids. V lost 4 bases, J lost 6 bases, and 9 bases lay in between. DNA for the CDR3: TGTGCCAGCAGCCCCCGGGGGGATACGCAGTATTTT. This codes for CASSPRGDTQYF.

In this sample, this clone turned up a few times. The chain has TRBV27 and TRBJ1-2, with 10 bases aligning to TRBD1. The ends lost 3 bases at V and 5 bases at J; junction bases unmatched: 3. This CDR3 has 14 residues. The germline V gene encodes CDR1 MNHEY and CDR2 SMNVEV (reference sequence). CDR3 region: CASSLKGQGYGYTF. CDR3 DNA: TGTGCCAGCAGTTTGAAGGGACAGGGGTATGGCTACACCTTC.